This T cell receptor beta chain was profiled in a study of neoadjuvant anti-PD-1 for oral cavity cancer. Clones were sequenced by immunoSEQ multiplex PCR, and TCRdb holds only the in-frame ones, with some missing. The sample holds around 14,000 clones, roughly 70% seen once. The specimen was PBMCs, collected before nivolumab (anti-PD-1) treatment. The source is a person aged 35-80 years with oral cavity squamous cell carcinoma.

CDR3 sequence: CASSPTTNSYNEQFF. CDR3 nucleotide sequence: TGTGCCAGCAGCCCAACTACCAACTCCTACAATGAGCAGTTCTTC. This chain connects TRBV11-3 to TRBJ2-1; no clear D gene. The CDR3 spans 15 residues. The germline gives CDR1 SGHNT, CDR2 YENEEA. V dropped 5 bases and J dropped 0 bases, with 11 bases sitting between them.